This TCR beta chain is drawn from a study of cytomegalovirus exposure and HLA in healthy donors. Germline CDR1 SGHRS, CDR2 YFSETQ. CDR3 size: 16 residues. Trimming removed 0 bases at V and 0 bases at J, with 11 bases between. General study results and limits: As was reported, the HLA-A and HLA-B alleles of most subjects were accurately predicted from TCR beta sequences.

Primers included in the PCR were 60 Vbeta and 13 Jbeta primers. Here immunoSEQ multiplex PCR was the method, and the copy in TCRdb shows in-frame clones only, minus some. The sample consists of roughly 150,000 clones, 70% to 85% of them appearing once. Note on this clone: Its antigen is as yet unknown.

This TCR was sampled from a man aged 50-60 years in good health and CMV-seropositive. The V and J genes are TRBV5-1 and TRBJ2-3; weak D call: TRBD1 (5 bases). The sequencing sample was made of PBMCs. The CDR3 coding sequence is TGCGCCAGCAGCTTGGGGGGCTTAAGTAGCACAGATACGCAGTATTTT. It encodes CASSLGGLSSTDTQYF.